These 28 T cell receptor beta chains came from one sample sequenced in a study of identical twins. TCRdb re-called the 5' RACE reads with MiXCR, one entry per CDR3 protein. The repertoire has 250,000 or so distinct CDR3 sequences, 6% to 8.5% of them found once; the top ten carry over 5%. These data also formed part of another study, on yellow fever vaccine responses in identical twins.

What was sequenced was CD8+ T cells sorted from blood. The receptors originated from a woman aged 18 to 35 in good health.

The genes are TRBV3-1 and TRBJ2-1; D uncertain. The ends were cut back, 0 bases at V and 0 bases at J, with 18 bases in the middle. This CDR3 is 19 amino acids long. CDR1 is LGHDT, CDR2 YNNKEL, per germline (reference sequence). The CDR3 DNA reads TGTGCCAGCAGCCAAGAGGCCAGTTGGAATATGAGCTCCTACAATGAGCAGTTCTTC. This codes for CASSQEASWNMSSYNEQFF.

V usage is TRBV4-1 and J usage is TRBJ2-3; the D is unclear. The CDR3 runs 14 residues. Trimming shortened V by 1 base and J by 2 bases, and 7 bases separated the two germline ends. Germline loops: CDR1 MGHRA, CDR2 YSYEKL. The CDR3 DNA is TGCGCCAGCAGCCAAGGGTCCCCCACAGATACGCAGTATTTT. It yields the protein CASSQGSPTDTQYF.

The V gene is TRBV12-3 or TRBV12-4, the J gene TRBJ1-2; the D gene is possibly TRBD1 (6 bases). This CDR3 is built from 15 residues. Trimming took off 6 bases at V and 4 bases at J, with 18 bases between the two ends. CDR3 DNA sequence: TGTGCCAGCAGCCAGGGGACGAAAGAGGGCTATGGCTACACCTTC. Its protein product is CASSQGTKEGYGYTF.

This rearrangement joins TRBV7-6 to TRBJ2-1; 11 bases line up with TRBD2. The CDR3 has 19 amino acids. Germline V gene sequence: CDR1 SGHVS, CDR2 FNYEAQ. The V gene end was trimmed by 8 bases and the J gene end by 1 base; junction bases not matched to a gene: 16. For the CDR3, the DNA is TGTGCCAGCGCTACTAGCGGGGGTACCCTAGACCCTTCCTACAATGAGCAGTTCTTC. Protein: CASATSGGTLDPSYNEQFF.

This clonotype was seen a few times. This chain joins TRBV3-1 and TRBJ1-2; 10 nucleotides agree with TRBD1. The CDR3 length is 17 residues. In germline, CDR1 is LGHDT, CDR2 YNNKEL (reference sequence). The J segment lost 2 bases and the V segment lost 0 bases, leaving 6 bases of the junction unmatched. CDR3 region: CASSQEGQGRVNYGYTF. CDR3 bases: TGTGCCAGCAGCCAAGAGGGACAGGGGAGAGTGAACTATGGCTACACCTTC.

This clonotype appeared many times. V gene TRBV12-3 or TRBV12-4 combines with J gene TRBJ1-6; 7 bases fit TRBD1. J gave up 11 bases and V 5 bases, and 9 bases lay outside the gene matches. The CDR3 sequence is 14 residues long. The CDR3 DNA sequence: TGTGCCAGCAGTGACCCACAGGGGTGGCCACCCCTCCACTTT. This sequence encodes CASSDPQGWPPLHF.

At least ten counts were recorded for this clonotype. V usage is TRBV27 and J usage is TRBJ1-2; TRBD1 aligns across 10 bases. Germline assignment: CDR1 MNHEY and CDR2 SMNVEV (reference sequence). The CDR3 spans 13 residues. V lost 9 bases, J lost 7 bases, and 8 bases stayed unmatched. CDR3 sequence reads: CASWTGGFSGYTF. In DNA, the CDR3 is TGTGCCAGTTGGACAGGGGGTTTTTCTGGCTACACCTTC.

This clonotype was detected only a few times. The rearrangement uses TRBV7-8 and TRBJ2-1; TRBD2 agrees at 14 bases. CDR1 and CDR2 (germline): SGHVS, FQNEAQ. Trimming took 4 bases from V and 4 from J; bases not matched to a gene: 9. The CDR3 extends over 18 amino acids. CDR3 sequence reads: CASSSGLAGGPAYNEQFF. The CDR3 DNA reads as TGTGCCAGCAGCTCTGGACTAGCGGGAGGCCCCGCATACAATGAGCAGTTCTTC.

This clonotype was counted ten times or more. The chain links TRBV28 to TRBJ2-3; D remains ambiguous. There are 12 residues in the CDR3. Germline loops: CDR1 MDHEN, CDR2 SYDVKM. Trimming removed 3 bases at V and 5 bases at J, with 6 bases between. The CDR3 loop is CASSFLVDTQYF. In nucleotides, the CDR3 is TGTGCCAGCAGTTTTCTCGTAGATACGCAGTATTTT. Full variable domain (remainder filled in from reference TRBV28 and TRBJ2-3): DVKVTQSSRYLVKRTGEKVFLECVQDMDHENMFWYRQDPGLGLRLIYFSYDVKMKEKGDIPEGYSVSREKKERFSLILESASTNQTSMYLCASSFLVDTQYFGPGTRLTVL.

Notes on this clonotype: A much larger clone lies one base from this, so it may be a read error. The rearrangement joins TRBV11-2 to TRBJ2-3; TRBD2 matches at 8 bases. Germline values: CDR1 SGHAT, CDR2 FQNNGV. J lost 2 bases, V lost 11 bases, and 9 bases had no gene match. CDR3 size: 14 residues. The CDR3 DNA reads as TGTGCCGTCCGGGAGGGACTCGACACAGATACGCAGTATTTT. It is translated as CAVREGLDTDTQYF.

V is TRBV7-9 and J is TRBJ2-3; possibly TRBD2 for D (6 bases). V shed 8 bases and J shed 1 base, with 13 bases lying between them. The CDR3 has 14 amino acids. Germline V gene lookup returns CDR1 SEHNR and CDR2 FQNEAQ (reference sequence). The CDR3 sequence: CASHDGGGTDTQYF. Written as DNA, the CDR3 is TGTGCCAGCCACGACGGAGGGGGCACAGATACGCAGTATTTT.

This clonotype occurred many times. The genes are TRBV10-2 and TRBJ2-2; D is unresolved. The CDR3 is made up of 11 amino acids. Germline V gene data show CDR1 as WSHSY and CDR2 as SAAADI. Deletions cut 6 bases from V and 6 bases from J, with 5 bases between. The CDR3 loop is CASRKPGELFF. CDR3 DNA sequence: TGCGCCAGCAGAAAGCCCGGGGAGCTGTTTTTT.

The table lists this clonotype with many counts. The chain uses TRBV27 and TRBJ1-2, with 7 bases lining up with TRBD1. The ends lost 6 bases at V and 3 bases at J; junction bases unmatched: 7. This CDR3 is built from 14 residues. CDR1 and CDR2 from the germline V gene are MNHEY and SMNVEV (reference sequence). The CDR3 DNA reads TGTGCCAGCAGCCCCGGCACAGGGGACTATGGCTACACCTTC. It specifies CASSPGTGDYGYTF.

This clonotype was recorded at least ten times. The chain joins TRBV27 to TRBJ1-1; D may be TRBD1 (5 bases). The germline V and J ends were trimmed by 10 bases and 7 bases, with 13 bases remaining between them. The length of the CDR3 is 11 residues. Germline V lookup: CDR1 MNHEY, CDR2 SMNVEV (reference sequence). The CDR3 DNA follows: TGTGCCACACTCAACAGGTTTGAAGCTTTCTTT. Translating gives CATLNRFEAFF.

The chain carries TRBV27 and TRBJ2-1, with 8 positions matching TRBD2. V lost 5 bases and J lost 3; bases outside the gene matches: 0. Germline loops: CDR1 MNHEY, CDR2 SMNVEV (reference sequence). This CDR3 is 13 amino acids long. CDR3 bases: TGTGCCAGCAGTACTAGCGGCTACAATGAGCAGTTCTTC. Encoded protein: CASSTSGYNEQFF.

The chain links TRBV28 to TRBJ2-7, with D possibly matching TRBD1 (7 bases). The germline V gene has CDR1 MDHEN and CDR2 SYDVKM. The V and J ends lost 8 bases and 0 bases respectively, with 14 bases between them. CDR3 size: 14 residues. CDR3 nucleotide sequence: TGTGCCAGCTTCGGCGGGACAGCCTCCTACGAGCAGTACTTC. It encodes CASFGGTASYEQYF.

The table lists this clonotype with many counts. In DNA form, the CDR3 reads TGCAGTGCTTACGACAGGGACCCCTCCGATGGCTACACCTTC. Protein: CSAYDRDPSDGYTF. The rearrangement joins TRBV20-1 to TRBJ1-2; TRBD1 matches 7 bases. The V and J ends lost 5 bases and 6 bases, in that order; junction bases with no gene match: 12. The germline CDR1 and CDR2 sequences are DFQATT and SNEGSKA (reference sequence). This CDR3 is built from 14 residues.

A few counts support this clonotype. The rearrangement joins TRBV24-1 to TRBJ2-3; no reliable D call. The CDR3 is made up of 14 amino acids. V was trimmed by 1 base and J by 0 bases, leaving 4 bases between them. Germline lookup yields CDR1 KGHDR and CDR2 SFDVKD. The CDR3, as DNA: TGTGCCACCAGTGATTTTACAAGCACAGATACGCAGTATTTT. Encoded protein: CATSDFTSTDTQYF.

There are many counts of this clonotype. The chain joins TRBV12-3 or TRBV12-4 to TRBJ2-1; 10 bases agree with TRBD2. With 6 bases clipped from V and 3 bases from J, the junction kept 20 bases outside the gene matches. This CDR3 is 20 amino acids long. The CDR3 DNA reads TGTGCCAGCAGCCTACCCCCCACTAGCGGGGATTACCGACTCTACAATGAGCAGTTCTTC. Translated, it gives CASSLPPTSGDYRLYNEQFF.

This clonotype was detected many times. The chain joins TRBV28 to TRBJ2-5; 8 bases match TRBD2. Trimming at V came to 5 bases and at J to 9 bases, leaving 14 bases not matched to a gene. This CDR3 contains 15 residues. Germline V lookup: CDR1 MDHEN, CDR2 SYDVKM. In nucleotides, the CDR3 is TGTGCCAGCAGTACCGGACTAGCTGCCCCGGAGTCCCAGTACTTC. Amino acids: CASSTGLAAPESQYF.

This clonotype has a count of ten or more. J is TRBJ2-7 and V is TRBV12-3 or TRBV12-4, with 10 bases aligning to TRBD1. With V trimmed by 5 bases and J by 5 bases, 9 bases remained unmatched. The CDR3 runs 15 residues. CDR3 nucleotide sequence: TGTGCCAGCAGTCCCCCCGGGACAGGGGTAAACGAGCAGTACGTC. Its translation is CASSPPGTGVNEQYV.

At least ten counts were recorded for this clonotype. The chain combines TRBV20-1 with TRBJ2-7, with 9 bases fitting TRBD1. Germline V gene sequence: CDR1 DFQATT, CDR2 SNEGSKA (reference sequence). The junction had 3 bases not matched to a gene; V was cut back by 3 bases and J by 0 bases. This CDR3 region has 14 residues. CDR3 sequence reads: CSASGTGSSYEQYV. The CDR3, as DNA: TGCAGTGCTAGCGGGACAGGGAGCTCCTACGAGCAGTACGTC.

This clonotype was detected ten times or more. V gene TRBV3-1 combines with J gene TRBJ1-2; D remains ambiguous. V was trimmed by 3 bases and J by 1 base, leaving 6 bases between them. The CDR3 totals 13 residues. Germline CDR1 is LGHDT and CDR2 is YNNKEL (reference sequence). In DNA, the CDR3 is TGTGCCAGCAGCCATCGGAGTAACTATGGCTACACCTTC. The encoded protein is CASSHRSNYGYTF.

This clonotype was observed at least ten times. The chain recombines TRBV4-1 with TRBJ1-1; the match to TRBD1 covers 7 bases. Germline V gene sequence: CDR1 MGHRA, CDR2 YSYEKL. Trimming took 2 bases from V and 3 from J; bases not matched to a gene: 6. This CDR3 region has 15 residues. The CDR3 nucleotides read TGCGCCAGCAGCCAAACATTAGGGACAGACACTGAAGCTTTCTTT. It translates to CASSQTLGTDTEAFF.

This clonotype was counted between two and nine times. V is TRBV29-1 and J is TRBJ2-1, with D possibly matching TRBD2 (5 bases). The CDR3 loop spans 13 amino acids. The germline V gene has CDR1 SQVTM and CDR2 ANQGSEA. The ends were cut back, 1 base at V and 7 bases at J, with 11 bases in the middle. In DNA, the CDR3 is TGCAGCGTTGAAGGGGGTGGGAGTAATGAGCAGTTCTTC. Translated: CSVEGGGSNEQFF.

This clonotype turned up a few times. The chain has TRBV4-1 and TRBJ2-7; D might be TRBD2 (5 bases). Germline loops: CDR1 MGHRA, CDR2 YSYEKL. The CDR3 is 14 residues long. Trimming removed 0 bases from V and 4 bases from J, with 10 bases in between. The CDR3 DNA is TGCGCCAGCAGCCAAGAACTACGGGGTTACGAGCAGTACGTC. Its protein is CASSQELRGYEQYV.

This clonotype was counted between two and nine times. The J gene is TRBJ2-3, the V gene TRBV7-6, with 9 bases lining up with TRBD1. CDR1 is SGHVS, CDR2 FNYEAQ, per germline. The V and J ends lost 1 base and 3 bases, in that order; junction bases with no gene match: 11. The CDR3 extends over 18 amino acids. This chain's CDR3 is CASSLDIPGTGSTDTQYF. DNA for the CDR3: TGTGCCAGCAGCTTAGATATTCCGGGGACAGGGTCTACAGATACGCAGTATTTT.

V usage is TRBV27 and J usage is TRBJ2-3, with D tentatively TRBD1 or TRBD2 (5 bases each). The germline gives CDR1 MNHEY, CDR2 SMNVEV (reference sequence). This CDR3 contains 14 residues. Trimming pared 6 bases from V and 3 bases from J, leaving 13 bases between. The CDR3 reads CASSLEGWTDTQYF. For the CDR3, the DNA is TGTGCCAGCAGCCTCGAGGGGTGGACAGATACGCAGTATTTT.